Listed here are 26 T cell receptor beta chains from one sample, sequenced in a study of metastatic and nonmetastatic thyroid tumors. Thyroid surgery had not been preceded by any treatment in any patient. Using MiXCR, TCRdb reanalyzed the PCR reads. The sample has 45,000 to 55,000 clones; more than 20% are singletons. Sequencing was carried out using blood. The receptors originated from a male donor with papillary thyroid cancer or a benign thyroid nodule (not recorded which). Some clones in this sample may be carry-over from other donors' samples.

The sample holds many counts of this clone. The J gene is TRBJ2-7, the V gene TRBV5-1; 14 bases fit TRBD2. Trimming cost V 4 bases and J 6 bases; bases outside gene matches: 6. Germline V gene data show CDR1 as SGHRS and CDR2 as YFSETQ. CDR3 length equals 15 residues. In DNA, the CDR3 is TGCGCCAGCAGCCCGGGGACTAGCGGGAGATTCGAGCAGTACTTC. Encoded protein: CASSPGTSGRFEQYF.

This rearrangement joins TRBV4-2 to TRBJ2-1; D might be TRBD1 (5 bases). The V gene's germline CDR1 is LGHNA and CDR2 YNFKEQ. The V and J ends lost 5 bases and 0 bases respectively, with 14 bases between them. The CDR3 contains 16 residues. Here the CDR3 reads CASSTYRQSSYNEQFF. The CDR3 nucleotides read TGTGCCAGCAGCACCTACAGGCAAAGCTCCTACAATGAGCAGTTCTTC.

The chain is built from TRBV30 and TRBJ2-7; 9 bases map to TRBD1. This CDR3 spans 14 amino acids. With V trimmed by 1 base and J by 4 bases, 5 bases remained unmatched. Germline V lookup: CDR1 GTSNPN, CDR2 SVGIG (reference sequence). CDR3 sequence: CAWSGGTGWYEQYF. The CDR3 coding sequence is TGTGCCTGGAGTGGGGGGACAGGGTGGTACGAGCAGTACTTC.

Ten or more counts support this clone. Given a much more abundant clone one base away, this may be a read error. The rearrangement links TRBV18 to TRBJ1-5, with 7 bases fitting TRBD1. Germline values: CDR1 KGHSH, CDR2 LQKENI. The CDR3 runs to 14 residues. CDR3 nucleotides: TGTGCCAGCCCACCGGGACAGAGCAATCAGCCCCAGCATTTT. Residues: CASPPGQSNQPQHF.

This clone has at least ten counts. The chain has TRBV11-2 and TRBJ2-7, with unresolved D. In germline, CDR1 is SGHAT, CDR2 FQNNGV. The CDR3 consists of 13 residues. V lost 2 bases to trimming and J lost 6 bases, with 11 bases between them. The CDR3 region is CASSLSPLSEQYF. CDR3 coding DNA: TGTGCCAGCAGCTTATCTCCCTTGAGCGAGCAGTACTTC.

This clone was counted many times. The rearrangement uses TRBV25-1 and TRBJ1-4; no clear D gene. This CDR3 is built from 13 residues. Germline CDR1 MGHDK, CDR2 SYGVNS. V lost 5 bases and J lost 5, with 9 bases in between. The CDR3 DNA sequence: TGTGCCAGCAGTCCTCGACCAAATGAAAAACTGTTTTTT. Its protein is CASSPRPNEKLFF.

J is TRBJ2-7 and V is TRBV30; either TRBD1 or TRBD2 may supply D (5 bases each). Germline lookup yields CDR1 GTSNPN and CDR2 SVGIG (reference sequence). V was shortened by 6 bases and J by 1 base, with 13 bases between the two germline ends. There are 13 residues in the CDR3. The CDR3 loop is CACLRDGSYEQYF. CDR3 sequence (DNA): TGTGCCTGTCTCAGGGACGGGTCCTACGAGCAGTACTTC.

This sequence joins TRBV3-1 and TRBJ2-7, with 7 bases that match TRBD2. Trimming removed 4 bases from V and 0 bases from J; junction bases left unmatched: 6. The V gene's germline CDR1 is LGHDT and CDR2 YNNKEL (reference sequence). This CDR3 comprises 15 residues. The CDR3 loop reads CASSRELAISYEQYF. CDR3 bases: TGTGCCAGCAGCCGGGAACTAGCGATCTCCTACGAGCAGTACTTC.

This clone was counted many times. The rearrangement joins TRBV24-1 to TRBJ1-1; TRBD1 might be the D (6 bases). This CDR3 contains 15 residues. CDR1 and CDR2 (germline): KGHDR, SFDVKD. Deletions cut 3 bases from V and 4 bases from J, with 14 bases between. The chain's CDR3 is CATSDATGYGTEAFF. The CDR3 DNA sequence: TGTGCCACCAGTGATGCTACAGGGTACGGCACTGAAGCTTTCTTT.

Judged by abundance, this clone is medium-sized. This rearrangement joins TRBV28 to TRBJ2-7, with 7 nucleotides matching TRBD2. The length of the CDR3 is 15 residues. J gave up 3 bases and V 4 bases, and 9 bases lay outside the gene matches. In germline, CDR1 is MDHEN, CDR2 SYDVKM. The CDR3 loop reads CASSWGGLGLYEQYF. In DNA, the CDR3 is TGTGCCAGCAGTTGGGGGGGATTAGGGCTCTACGAGCAGTACTTC.

This clone was seen ten or more times. The V call is TRBV6-1, the J call TRBJ1-4; a weak D match, TRBD1 (5 bases). Per germline, CDR1 MNHNS and CDR2 SASEGT. CDR3 length: 17 amino acids. Trimming shortened V by 7 bases and J by 0 bases, and 18 bases separated the two germline ends. CDR3 coding DNA: TGTGCCAGCAACGTTGATAGGGACGTTGCAACTAATGAAAAACTGTTTTTT. This gives the protein CASNVDRDVATNEKLFF.

The chain recombines TRBV5-1 with TRBJ1-3; perhaps TRBD1 as D (6 bases). V was trimmed by 3 bases and J by 7 bases, leaving 14 bases between them. The germline gives CDR1 SGHRS, CDR2 YFSETQ. The CDR3 sequence is 14 residues long. The CDR3 is CASSSTYQGNTIYF. In DNA, the CDR3 is TGCGCCAGCAGCTCCACATATCAGGGGAACACCATATATTTT. Full variable domain (rest looked up from reference TRBV5-1 and TRBJ1-3): KAGVTQTPRYLIKTRGQQVTLSCSPISGHRSVSWYQQTPGQGLQFLFEYFSETQRNKGNFPGRFSGRQFSNSRSEMNVSTLELGDSALYLCASSSTYQGNTIYFGEGSWLTVV.

This rearrangement joins TRBV7-6 to TRBJ2-7; TRBD2 might be the D (5 bases). The CDR3 contains 15 residues. V lost 5 bases and J 2 bases, leaving 16 bases between the germline ends. Germline V lookup: CDR1 SGHVS, CDR2 FNYEAQ. The CDR3 reads CASSPRGGTTYEQYF. The DNA for the CDR3 is TGTGCCAGCAGCCCCCGCGGAGGAACTACCTACGAGCAGTACTTC.

This clone was seen repeatedly, ten times or more. The chain carries TRBV7-8 and TRBJ1-1; possibly TRBD1 for D (6 bases). This CDR3 region has 14 residues. Germline-derived CDR1 and CDR2 are SGHVS and FQNEAQ. V lost 3 bases and J 5 bases, leaving 13 bases between the germline ends. The CDR3 loop reads CASSFVGARTEAFF. The CDR3 bases are TGTGCCAGCAGCTTTGTGGGGGCGCGGACTGAAGCTTTCTTT.

Comment on this clone: The junction shows a germline mismatch at one end, possibly a read error. The chain joins TRBV27 to TRBJ2-1; tentatively, D is TRBD2 (6 bases). In germline, CDR1 is MNHEY, CDR2 SMNVEV (reference sequence). The CDR3 is 14 amino acids. DNA for the CDR3: TGCGCCAGCAGACCCGGGGGATCCTACAATGAGCAGTTCTTC. Translated: CASRPGGSYNEQFF.

The J gene is TRBJ2-2, the V gene TRBV7-3, with TRBD2 matching 10 bases. Germline trimming cut 2 bases from V and 10 bases from J; bases unmatched to any gene: 13. CDR1 is SGHTA, CDR2 FQGTGA, per germline. This CDR3 comprises 17 residues. The CDR3 sequence is CASSLGPPSGSALELFF. For the CDR3, the DNA is TGTGCCAGCAGCTTAGGTCCCCCTAGCGGGAGCGCCTTGGAGCTGTTTTTT. Full variable domain (outside the CDR3, taken from reference TRBV7-3 and TRBJ2-2): GAGVSQTPSNKVTEKGKYVELRCDPISGHTALYWYRQSLGQGPEFLIYFQGTGAADDSGLPNDRFFAVRPEGSVSTLKIQRTERGDSAVYLCASSLGPPSGSALELFFGEGSRLTVL.

This clone was seen ten or more times. The chain is built from TRBV5-5 and TRBJ1-5; tentative D call: TRBD1 (6 bases). Per germline, CDR1 SGHKS and CDR2 YYEKEE (reference sequence). This CDR3 is built from 14 residues. V was pared by 1 base and J by 4 bases, with 9 bases between. The CDR3 DNA sequence: TGTGCCAGCAGCTTGTGGGACACTAATCAGCCCCAGCATTTT. Amino acid sequence: CASSLWDTNQPQHF.

To note about this clone: The junction differs from germline at one of its ends, possibly a read error. The chain employs TRBV24-1 and TRBJ2-2; the D gene could be TRBD1 or TRBD2 (5 bases each). The germline gives CDR1 KGHDR, CDR2 SFDVKD. This CDR3 has 17 residues. CDR3 protein: CATISPVGVINTWELFF. CDR3 DNA sequence: TGTGCCACCATTTCCCCCGTGGGGGTTATTAACACCTGGGAGCTGTTTTTT.

By share, this clone counts as medium-sized. The chain combines TRBV28 with TRBJ2-7, with TRBD1 matching 9 bases. The CDR3 runs to 15 residues. Germline V gene data show CDR1 as MDHEN and CDR2 as SYDVKM. The V segment lost 5 bases and the J segment 6 bases; nucleotides outside the gene matches: 11. The CDR3 is CASSQPGQGRGEQYF. CDR3 DNA: TGTGCCAGCAGTCAACCGGGACAGGGTCGGGGCGAGCAGTACTTC. Combining the CDR3 with reference TRBV28 and TRBJ2-7 gives the whole variable domain DVKVTQSSRYLVKRTGEKVFLECVQDMDHENMFWYRQDPGLGLRLIYFSYDVKMKEKGDIPEGYSVSREKKERFSLILESASTNQTSMYLCASSQPGQGRGEQYFGPGTRLTVT.

The chain couples TRBV4-2 to TRBJ2-7; possible D gene TRBD2, 6 bases. Germline loops: CDR1 LGHNA, CDR2 YNFKEQ. V was clipped by 0 bases and J by 2 bases, with 8 bases between them. The CDR3 covers 14 residues. CDR3 residues: CASSQDRLAYEQYF. The CDR3 DNA reads as TGTGCCAGCAGCCAAGATAGACTAGCCTACGAGCAGTACTTC.

This clone occurred many times. The rearrangement joins TRBV29-1 to TRBJ1-4, with D possibly matching TRBD1 (6 bases). V was cut by 6 bases and J by 6 bases, with 23 bases left in between. Germline CDR1 and CDR2: SQVTM and ANQGSEA. CDR3 length: 16 residues. The CDR3, as DNA: TGCAGCGTCCAAAGGGGGGGGGCAGGGTCGGATGAAAAACTGTTTTTT. This codes for CSVQRGGAGSDEKLFF.

J is TRBJ2-5 and V is TRBV11-2, with TRBD1 matching 8 bases. The germline V gene has CDR1 SGHAT and CDR2 FQNNGV. CDR3 size: 17 residues. J lost 4 bases, V lost 6 bases, and 16 bases had no gene match. The CDR3: CASSPYSGTGSRETQYF. CDR3 nucleotide sequence: TGTGCCAGCAGTCCCTATTCCGGGACAGGTAGCAGAGAGACCCAGTACTTC.

This clone was seen at least ten times. V gene TRBV27 combines with J gene TRBJ2-1; 8 bases are a match to TRBD2. V shed 4 bases, J shed 7 bases, and the junction held 3 bases outside the gene matches. The CDR3 extends over 13 amino acids. The germline V gene encodes CDR1 MNHEY and CDR2 SMNVEV (reference sequence). In DNA form, the CDR3 reads TGTGCCAGCAGTTCACTAGCGGCGAATGAGCAGTTCTTC. It translates to CASSSLAANEQFF.

J is TRBJ1-2 and V is TRBV6-5; 11 bases agree with TRBD1. The junction had 6 bases not matched to a gene; V was cut back by 2 bases and J by 4 bases. Germline assignment: CDR1 MNHEY and CDR2 SVGAGI. The CDR3 runs to 16 residues. Here the CDR3 reads CASSYVRTGGGYGYTF. The CDR3 DNA is TGTGCCAGCAGTTACGTTCGGACAGGGGGCGGCTATGGCTACACCTTC.

The V gene is TRBV12-3 or TRBV12-4, the J gene TRBJ2-7, with 7 bases matching TRBD2. The CDR3 extends over 15 amino acids. The V segment lost 3 bases and the J segment 7 bases; nucleotides outside the gene matches: 12. CDR3 residues: CASSLWWAGALEQYF. Here the CDR3 DNA reads TGTGCCAGCAGTTTGTGGTGGGCGGGAGCGCTGGAGCAGTACTTC.

J is TRBJ2-3 and V is TRBV5-5; 10 bases map to TRBD1. The CDR3 length is 15 residues. V dropped 5 bases and J dropped 6; count of bases not matched to a gene: 9. Germline V gene data show CDR1 as SGHKS and CDR2 as YYEKEE (reference sequence). CDR3 sequence: CASSPPGTGADTQYF. In nucleotides, the CDR3 is TGTGCCAGCAGTCCCCCCGGGACAGGGGCTGATACGCAGTATTTT.